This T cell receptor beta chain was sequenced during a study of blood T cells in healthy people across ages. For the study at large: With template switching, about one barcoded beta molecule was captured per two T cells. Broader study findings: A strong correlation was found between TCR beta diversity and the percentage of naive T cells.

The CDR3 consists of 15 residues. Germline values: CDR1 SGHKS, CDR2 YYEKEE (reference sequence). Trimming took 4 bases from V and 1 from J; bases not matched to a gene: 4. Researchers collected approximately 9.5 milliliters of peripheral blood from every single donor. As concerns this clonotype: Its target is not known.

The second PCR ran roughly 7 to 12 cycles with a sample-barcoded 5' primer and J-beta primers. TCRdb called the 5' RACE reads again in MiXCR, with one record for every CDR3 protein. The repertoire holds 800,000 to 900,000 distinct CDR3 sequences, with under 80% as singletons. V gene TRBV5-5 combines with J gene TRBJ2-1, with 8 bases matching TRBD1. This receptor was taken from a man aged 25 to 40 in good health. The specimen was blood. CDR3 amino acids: CASSVRQGSYNEQFF. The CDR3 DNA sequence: TGTGCCAGCAGCGTACGACAGGGGTCCTACAATGAGCAGTTCTTC. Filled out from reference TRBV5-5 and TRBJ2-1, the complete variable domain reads DAGVTQSPTHLIKTRGQQVTLRCSPISGHKSVSWYQQVLGQGPQFIFQYYEKEERGRGNFPDRFSARQFPNYSSELNVNALLLGDSALYLCASSVRQGSYNEQFFGPGTRLTVL.